Below are 21 T cell receptor beta chains sequenced from a single sample in a study of T cells in Graves' hyperthyroidism and ophthalmopathy. What was amplified from RNA transcripts were TCR beta CDR3 regions. TCR CDR3 regions were first amplified by RT-PCR with HTBI primers. TCRdb analysed the multiplex PCR reads with MiXCR anew, one entry per CDR3 protein. Of more than 650,000 distinct CDR3 sequences listed, less than 15% are singletons. The sequenced material came from blood. The receptor source for this set is a woman aged 18 to 35 with Graves' hyperthyroidism.

Note on this clonotype: Possible read error: a much larger clone is one base away. The rearrangement uses TRBV20-1 and TRBJ2-7; 7 bases fit TRBD2. Trimming at V came to 4 bases and at J to 2 bases, leaving 11 bases not matched to a gene. The germline gives CDR1 DFQATT, CDR2 SNEGSKA (reference sequence). This CDR3 is 15 amino acids long. The CDR3 region is CSANAPGTNPYEQYF. CDR3 nucleotides: TGCAGTGCTAACGCCCCCGGGACTAACCCCTACGAGCAGTACTTC.

A note on this clonotype: A much larger clone lies a single base off, so this may be a read error. This chain links TRBV27 with TRBJ2-7; 8 nucleotides align to TRBD2. Germline V gives CDR1 MNHEY, CDR2 SMNVEV (reference sequence). The CDR3 is 13 amino acids. The CDR3 nucleotides are TGTGCCAGCAGCTCGGGGGGGTGGCACGACCAGTACTTC. Translation gives CASSSGGWHDQYF.

The V gene is TRBV9, the J gene TRBJ1-6; TRBD1 aligns across 11 bases. V gave up 3 bases and J gave up 1 base; unmatched junction bases: 3. The CDR3 totals 17 residues. Germline V gene lookup returns CDR1 SGDLS and CDR2 YYNGEE. CDR3 in amino acids: CASSAGQGGSYNSPLHF. CDR3 coding DNA: TGTGCCAGCAGCGCGGGACAGGGGGGATCCTATAATTCACCCCTCCACTTT.

Many counts were recorded for this clonotype. The CDR3 here is CASSGDSRYGYTF. The CDR3 nucleotides read TGTGCCAGCAGCGGGGACTCCCGGTATGGCTACACCTTC. This chain joins TRBV13 and TRBJ1-2; D possibly corresponds to TRBD1 (5 bases). The germline V gene encodes CDR1 PRHDT and CDR2 FYEKMQ (reference sequence). The V end lost 5 bases, the J end lost 5 bases, and 12 bases lay between the germline ends. The CDR3 runs 13 residues.

V and J are TRBV19 and TRBJ2-7; D ambiguous. CDR1 and CDR2 from the germline V gene are LNHDA and SQIVND (reference sequence). V lost 3 bases and J 0 bases, leaving 12 bases between the germline ends. There are 15 residues in the CDR3. The CDR3 protein is CASSIRHQSSYEQYF. The CDR3 DNA is TGTGCCAGTAGTATCCGACACCAAAGCTCCTACGAGCAGTACTTC. The complete variable domain, with remaining parts taken from reference TRBV19 and TRBJ2-7, reads DGGITQSPKYLFRKEGQNVTLSCEQNLNHDAMYWYRQDPGQGLRLIYYSQIVNDFQKGDIAEGYSVSREKKESFPLTVTSAQKNPTAFYLCASSIRHQSSYEQYFGPGTRLTVT.

This clonotype showed up just a few times. The gene calls are TRBV7-9 and TRBJ1-5; D gene uncertain. The germline CDR1 and CDR2 sequences are SEHNR and FQNEAQ (reference sequence). Trimming removed 2 bases from V and 6 bases from J, with 8 bases in between. The CDR3 is made up of 13 amino acids. CDR3 protein: CASSLSSAQPQHF. CDR3 nucleotide sequence: TGTGCCAGCAGCTTATCCTCTGCTCAGCCCCAGCATTTT.

This clonotype came up many times. The rearrangement uses TRBV7-2 and TRBJ2-3; D is perhaps TRBD2 (5 bases). Trimming left V 7 bases short and J 0 bases short, with 14 bases between. The germline gives CDR1 SGHTA, CDR2 FQGNSA. The CDR3 is made up of 15 amino acids. As DNA, the CDR3 is TGTGCCAGCACGTACGGAGGTTCTAGCACAGATACGCAGTATTTT. This encodes CASTYGGSSTDTQYF.

The chain has TRBV20-1 and TRBJ2-3; D ambiguous. V lost 5 bases, J lost 4 bases, and 7 bases lay in between. Germline V CDR1 and CDR2: DFQATT, SNEGSKA (reference sequence). The CDR3 spans 11 residues. Here the CDR3 reads CSAVHSDTQYF. Written as DNA, the CDR3 is TGCAGTGCTGTTCATTCAGATACGCAGTATTTT.

This clonotype was counted at least ten times. CDR3 coding DNA: TGTGCCAGCTCGGGACTAGCGGGAGGGAGGAATGAGCAGTTCTTC. This translates into CASSGLAGGRNEQFF. The chain has TRBV28 and TRBJ2-1; 16 bases map to TRBD2. The CDR3 loop spans 15 amino acids. V gave up 8 bases and J gave up 7 bases; unmatched junction bases: 5. Germline CDR1 MDHEN, CDR2 SYDVKM. Based on the CDR3 plus reference TRBV28 and TRBJ2-1, the full variable domain is DVKVTQSSRYLVKRTGEKVFLECVQDMDHENMFWYRQDPGLGLRLIYFSYDVKMKEKGDIPEGYSVSREKKERFSLILESASTNQTSMYLCASSGLAGGRNEQFFGPGTRLTVL.

This clonotype was observed a few times. CDR3 nucleotides: TGTGCCAGCTCATCCGGACAGGGTCAATTTGGCAATCAGCCCCAGCATTTT. Residues: CASSSGQGQFGNQPQHF. The V and J genes are TRBV18 and TRBJ1-5; 8 bases are a match to TRBD1. Germline CDR1 KGHSH, CDR2 LQKENI. The CDR3 is 17 residues long. J was trimmed by 2 bases and V by 5 bases; bases with no gene match: 11.

This clonotype appeared many times. The rearrangement joins TRBV6-1 to TRBJ2-2, with TRBD2 as a possible D gene (6 bases). Looked up from germline, CDR1 is MNHNS and CDR2 is SASEGT. The CDR3 runs 15 residues. V shed 6 bases and J shed 0 bases, with 11 bases lying between them. Written as DNA, the CDR3 is TGTGCCAGCAGGGTTGCGGGGACGAACACCGGGGAGCTGTTTTTT. Its protein is CASRVAGTNTGELFF.

This clonotype was picked up many times. The chain has TRBV18 and TRBJ2-1; D is possibly TRBD1 or TRBD2 (7 bases each). The germline CDR1 and CDR2 sequences are KGHSH and LQKENI. This CDR3 is 14 amino acids long. V lost 4 bases to trimming and J lost 14 bases, with 21 bases between them. CDR3 region: CASSLRTGYGGKFF. CDR3 nucleotide sequence: TGTGCCAGCTCACTAAGGACAGGCTACGGGGGGAAGTTCTTC.

The rearrangement joins TRBV7-9 to TRBJ2-5, with D maybe TRBD1 (5 bases). Trimming took 1 base from V and 4 from J, leaving 10 bases between them. This CDR3 is 14 amino acids long. Looked up from germline, CDR1 is SEHNR and CDR2 is FQNEAQ (reference sequence). The DNA of the CDR3 is TGTGCCAGCAGCTTAGGAGTCAGGGTAGAGACCCAGTACTTC. It specifies CASSLGVRVETQYF.

This clonotype showed up just a few times. The chain has TRBV9 and TRBJ1-2; maybe TRBD1 (5 bases). The CDR3 length is 16 residues. V gave up 3 bases and J gave up 0 bases, with 15 bases separating them. Germline V lookup: CDR1 SGDLS, CDR2 YYNGEE. The CDR3 sequence is CASSALGAAPNYGYTF. CDR3 in DNA: TGTGCCAGCAGCGCCCTCGGGGCGGCCCCTAACTATGGCTACACCTTC.

In its sample, this clonotype was seen many times. This chain links TRBV3-1 with TRBJ2-1; no firm D call. The V gene lost 6 bases and the J gene lost 0 bases, with 3 bases spanning the gap. Germline-derived CDR1 and CDR2 are LGHDT and YNNKEL (reference sequence). The CDR3 runs to 12 residues. The CDR3 sequence is CASRLSYNEQFF. The DNA of the CDR3 is TGTGCCAGCAGGCTCTCCTACAATGAGCAGTTCTTC.

This clonotype was seen more than once but under ten times. The V gene is TRBV5-6, the J gene TRBJ2-4, with 8 bases matching TRBD2. CDR3 length: 14 amino acids. CDR1 SGHDT and CDR2 YYEEEE come from the germline V gene. V shed 5 bases and J 4 bases; nucleotides not matched to a gene: 5. The CDR3 sequence: CASSLGLEKNIQYF. In nucleotides, the CDR3 is TGTGCCAGCAGTCTGGGACTAGAGAAAAACATTCAGTACTTC.

This clonotype was recorded at least ten times. V is TRBV18 and J is TRBJ1-5; D not resolved. V gave up 3 bases and J gave up 5 bases, with 8 bases separating them. Germline V gene lookup returns CDR1 KGHSH and CDR2 LQKENI. This CDR3 spans 13 amino acids. The CDR3 DNA reads as TGTGCCAGCTCACCCTACCTCGATCAGCCCCAGCATTTT. This gives the protein CASSPYLDQPQHF.

This clonotype has a handful of counts. J is TRBJ1-6 and V is TRBV6-1; possibly TRBD1 for D (6 bases). Trimming removed 6 bases from V and 6 bases from J, with 18 bases in between. CDR3 size: 16 residues. The V gene's germline CDR1 is MNHNS and CDR2 SASEGT. The CDR3, as DNA: TGTGCCAGCAGGGGGGGCCTAATGGGGTTTAATTCACCCCTCCACTTT. Amino acid sequence: CASRGGLMGFNSPLHF.

This clonotype was observed at least ten times. The chain links TRBV6-1 to TRBJ2-7, with 9 bases that match TRBD1. This CDR3 spans 17 amino acids. CDR1 is MNHNS and CDR2 is SASEGT in the germline V gene. V was pared by 6 bases and J by 2 bases, with 14 bases of the junction left unmatched. The CDR3 reads CASRVTDRGLPTYEQYF. In nucleotides, the CDR3 is TGTGCCAGCAGAGTAACGGACAGGGGACTCCCCACCTACGAGCAGTACTTC.

This clonotype was detected ten times or more. V and J are TRBV7-8 and TRBJ2-3; 8 positions agree with TRBD2. Per germline, CDR1 SGHVS and CDR2 FQNEAQ. Losses at the gene ends were 0 bases for V and 3 bases for J; bases not matched to a gene: 8. CDR3 size: 17 residues. CDR3 nucleotides: TGTGCCAGCAGCTTAGCGTTCAGCGGGAGAGGAACAGATACGCAGTATTTT. Translation: CASSLAFSGRGTDTQYF.

In its sample, this clonotype was seen a few times. V is TRBV29-1 and J is TRBJ1-2; D gene unclear. Per germline, CDR1 SQVTM and CDR2 ANQGSEA. The CDR3 has 13 residues. V lost 4 bases to trimming and J lost 2 bases, with 11 bases between them. This CDR3 reads CSVALPTNYGYTF. DNA of the CDR3: TGCAGCGTTGCGTTACCGACAAACTATGGCTACACCTTC.